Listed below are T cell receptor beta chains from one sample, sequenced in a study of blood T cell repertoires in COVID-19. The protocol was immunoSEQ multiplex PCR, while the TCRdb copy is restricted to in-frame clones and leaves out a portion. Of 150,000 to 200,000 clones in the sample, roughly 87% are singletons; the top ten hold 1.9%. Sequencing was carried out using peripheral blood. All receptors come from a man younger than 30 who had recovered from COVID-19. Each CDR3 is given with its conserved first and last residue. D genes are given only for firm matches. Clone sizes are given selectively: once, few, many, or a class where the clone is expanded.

cdr3_nt: TGTGCCAGCTCACCCGACGAGAGCGGAGCCTACGAGCAGTACTTC
cdr3_aa: CASSPDESGAYEQYF
clone_size: -
j_call: TRBJ2-7
d_call: -
v_call: TRBV18

cdr3_nt: TGTGCCAGCGGAGGACAGGGAAGGGAAAAACTGTTTTTT
cdr3_aa: CASGGQGREKLFF
clone_size: -
j_call: TRBJ1-4
d_call: TRBD1
v_call: TRBV19

cdr3_nt: TGTGCCAGCAGCCCAACAGGGGGCTACGAGCAGTACTTC
cdr3_aa: CASSPTGGYEQYF
clone_size: -
j_call: TRBJ2-7
d_call: TRBD1
v_call: TRBV7-6

cdr3_nt: TGTGCCATCAGGGGGACAGGGAACTCCTACAATGAGCAGTTCTTC
cdr3_aa: CAIRGTGNSYNEQFF
clone_size: -
j_call: TRBJ2-1
d_call: TRBD1
v_call: TRBV10-3

cdr3_nt: TGTGCCAGCAGTGGGACAGGGAGACAGCCCCAGCATTTT
cdr3_aa: CASSGTGRQPQHF
clone_size: -
j_call: TRBJ1-5
d_call: TRBD1
v_call: TRBV27

cdr3_nt: TGTGCCAGCAGGGGGGACAGAGATTATAATTCACCCCTCCACTTT
cdr3_aa: CASRGDRDYNSPLHF
clone_size: -
j_call: TRBJ1-6
d_call: TRBD1
v_call: TRBV6-5

cdr3_nt: TGTGCCAGCAGTCGACTAGCGGCCCTCGTGGGGGATACGCAGTATTTT
cdr3_aa: CASSRLAALVGDTQYF
clone_size: once
j_call: TRBJ2-3
d_call: TRBD2
v_call: TRBV6-6

cdr3_nt: TGTGCCAGCAGTTTATCCGTTGAAGCTTTCTTT
cdr3_aa: CASSLSVEAFF
clone_size: -
j_call: TRBJ1-1
d_call: -
v_call: TRBV12-3/TRBV12-4

cdr3_nt: TGTGCCAGCAGCTTAGGGGGGACAGGGGTCTCTGAAGCTTTCTTT
cdr3_aa: CASSLGGTGVSEAFF
clone_size: -
j_call: TRBJ1-1
d_call: TRBD1
v_call: TRBV11-2

cdr3_nt: TGTGCCAGCAGTTTCAGGACTAGCGGGAACACCGGGGAGCTGTTTTTT
cdr3_aa: CASSFRTSGNTGELFF
clone_size: -
j_call: TRBJ2-2
d_call: TRBD2
v_call: TRBV6-2/TRBV6-3

cdr3_nt: TGTGCCAGCAGCTCACGACAGGATCTCCTCCCTGAAGCTTTCTTT
cdr3_aa: CASSSRQDLLPEAFF
clone_size: -
j_call: TRBJ1-1
d_call: -
v_call: TRBV3-1/TRBV3-2

cdr3_nt: TGTGCCAGCAGCTTGGGCCGAACAACTGAAGCTTTCTTT
cdr3_aa: CASSLGRTTEAFF
clone_size: -
j_call: TRBJ1-1
d_call: -
v_call: TRBV7-6

cdr3_nt: TGTGCCAGCAGAAGCGGGACCTCTAGCTCCTATAATTCACCCCTCCACTTT
cdr3_aa: CASRSGTSSSYNSPLHF
clone_size: -
j_call: TRBJ1-6
d_call: -
v_call: TRBV7-9

cdr3_nt: TGTGCCAGCTGGGACAGGGTTACTAACTATGGCTACACCTTC
cdr3_aa: CASWDRVTNYGYTF
clone_size: -
j_call: TRBJ1-2
d_call: TRBD1
v_call: TRBV27

cdr3_nt: TGTGCCAGCAGCTTAGATGGGACAGGGCCTCGAGAGCAGTACTTC
cdr3_aa: CASSLDGTGPREQYF
clone_size: -
j_call: TRBJ2-7
d_call: TRBD1
v_call: TRBV7-2

cdr3_nt: TGCGCCAGCAGTGAAGGGGGAGGGGAAGAGACCCAGTACTTC
cdr3_aa: CASSEGGGEETQYF
clone_size: once
j_call: TRBJ2-5
d_call: -
v_call: TRBV10-2

cdr3_nt: TGTGCCACCAGCACCAACCACGTCGTAGGACAGGTAAACACTGAAGCTTTCTTT
cdr3_aa: CATSTNHVVGQVNTEAFF
clone_size: -
j_call: TRBJ1-1
d_call: TRBD1
v_call: TRBV15

cdr3_nt: TGCGCCAGCAGCCAGAACCTACAGCCCTCCTACGAGCAGTACTTC
cdr3_aa: CASSQNLQPSYEQYF
clone_size: once
j_call: TRBJ2-7
d_call: -
v_call: TRBV4-3

cdr3_nt: TGCGCCAGCACACCCTATGCTAGCGGGAGTGAGCAGTACTTC
cdr3_aa: CASTPYASGSEQYF
clone_size: -
j_call: TRBJ2-7
d_call: TRBD2
v_call: TRBV5-1

cdr3_nt: TGTGCCAGCAGCGAATCCCAAAACCTCTCGGACAGGGATCCCAATGAGCAGTTCTTC
cdr3_aa: CASSESQNLSDRDPNEQFF
clone_size: -
j_call: TRBJ2-1
d_call: TRBD1
v_call: TRBV9

cdr3_nt: TGTGCCAGCAGCTTAGGGGGCAGGTCTGAAGCTTTCTTT
cdr3_aa: CASSLGGRSEAFF
clone_size: -
j_call: TRBJ1-1
d_call: TRBD1
v_call: TRBV12-3/TRBV12-4

cdr3_nt: TGTGCCAGCAGACTACAGGGGGCTAATTCACCCCTCCACTTT
cdr3_aa: CASRLQGANSPLHF
clone_size: -
j_call: TRBJ1-6
d_call: TRBD1
v_call: TRBV6-5

cdr3_nt: TGTGCCAGCAGTCTTACCATTGACAGGGGCGCGGAGACCCAGTACTTC
cdr3_aa: CASSLTIDRGAETQYF
clone_size: few
j_call: TRBJ2-5
d_call: TRBD1
v_call: TRBV6-2/TRBV6-3

cdr3_nt: TGTGCCAGCAGTTTAGATAGGGGCCCCAATCAGCCCCAGCATTTT
cdr3_aa: CASSLDRGPNQPQHF
clone_size: -
j_call: TRBJ1-5
d_call: -
v_call: TRBV27

cdr3_nt: TGTGCCAGCAGACCCTCCGGGACTAGCGGGGCGGGTGAGCAGTTCTTC
cdr3_aa: CASRPSGTSGAGEQFF
clone_size: -
j_call: TRBJ2-1
d_call: TRBD2
v_call: TRBV27

cdr3_nt: TGTGCCATCAGGCTCGACAGGGGGGAGGCAGATACGCAGTATTTT
cdr3_aa: CAIRLDRGEADTQYF
clone_size: -
j_call: TRBJ2-3
d_call: TRBD1
v_call: TRBV10-3

cdr3_nt: TGTGCCAGCAGCTCGTTACAGGGGATAGGTGAAAAACTGTTTTTT
cdr3_aa: CASSSLQGIGEKLFF
clone_size: -
j_call: TRBJ1-4
d_call: TRBD1
v_call: TRBV7-8

cdr3_nt: TGTGCCAGCAGCCAAGATCAAGGGGTAACTTCACCCCTCCACTTT
cdr3_aa: CASSQDQGVTSPLHF
clone_size: -
j_call: TRBJ1-6
d_call: -
v_call: TRBV3-1/TRBV3-2

cdr3_nt: TGTGCCAGCAGTTTACGAGGTCGGCTGAACTATGGCTACACCTTC
cdr3_aa: CASSLRGRLNYGYTF
clone_size: -
j_call: TRBJ1-2
d_call: -
v_call: TRBV28

cdr3_nt: TGTGCCAGCAGGACAGACTACGAGCAGTACTTC
cdr3_aa: CASRTDYEQYF
clone_size: -
j_call: TRBJ2-7
d_call: -
v_call: TRBV28

cdr3_nt: TGCGCCAGCAGCGGGACAGGCTACAATGAGCAGTTCTTC
cdr3_aa: CASSGTGYNEQFF
clone_size: -
j_call: TRBJ2-1
d_call: TRBD1
v_call: TRBV5-1

cdr3_nt: TGTGCCAGCAGTTTGGGCAGGGCCGGGAATGAGCAGTTCTTC
cdr3_aa: CASSLGRAGNEQFF
clone_size: -
j_call: TRBJ2-1
d_call: -
v_call: TRBV6-2/TRBV6-3

cdr3_nt: TGCGCCAGCAGCTTCCTGACAGGGGGCGGGAACACCGGGGAGCTGTTTTTT
cdr3_aa: CASSFLTGGGNTGELFF
clone_size: -
j_call: TRBJ2-2
d_call: TRBD1
v_call: TRBV5-1

cdr3_nt: TGTGCCAGCAGCTTAGGTGCAGTGAACACTGAAGCTTTCTTT
cdr3_aa: CASSLGAVNTEAFF
clone_size: -
j_call: TRBJ1-1
d_call: -
v_call: TRBV7-2

cdr3_nt: TGTGCCAGCAGTGTTTACGGGACAATCGACTACGAGCAGTACTTC
cdr3_aa: CASSVYGTIDYEQYF
clone_size: -
j_call: TRBJ2-7
d_call: -
v_call: TRBV2

cdr3_nt: TGTGCCAGTAGGTGGGGGCGAAGTCAGCCCCAGCATTTT
cdr3_aa: CASRWGRSQPQHF
clone_size: -
j_call: TRBJ1-5
d_call: -
v_call: TRBV19

cdr3_nt: TGCAGTGCTAGTACTAGCGGAGGCTACGAGCAGTACTTC
cdr3_aa: CSASTSGGYEQYF
clone_size: -
j_call: TRBJ2-7
d_call: TRBD2
v_call: TRBV20-1

cdr3_nt: TGTGCCAGCAGCTCCGCCGGGACAGGGATCTACGAGCAGTACTTC
cdr3_aa: CASSSAGTGIYEQYF
clone_size: once
j_call: TRBJ2-7
d_call: TRBD1
v_call: TRBV7-2

cdr3_nt: TGTGCCAGCAGTGATGCCCTAGCGGGGCGATCAGATACGCAGTATTTT
cdr3_aa: CASSDALAGRSDTQYF
clone_size: few
j_call: TRBJ2-3
d_call: TRBD2
v_call: TRBV25-1

cdr3_nt: TGCGCCTGCAGCCGGGTCGGGGGTAGTAATGAAAAACTGTTTTTT
cdr3_aa: CACSRVGGSNEKLFF
clone_size: -
j_call: TRBJ1-4
d_call: -
v_call: TRBV4-3

cdr3_nt: TGTGCCAGAAGCCATAGGACAGGGGGTGTTTCAGATACGCAGTATTTT
cdr3_aa: CARSHRTGGVSDTQYF
clone_size: -
j_call: TRBJ2-3
d_call: TRBD1
v_call: TRBV5-3

cdr3_nt: TGTGCCAGCAGCTCGGTTCGACAGGCGCTTGAAAAACTGTTTTTT
cdr3_aa: CASSSVRQALEKLFF
clone_size: -
j_call: TRBJ1-4
d_call: -
v_call: TRBV5-6

cdr3_nt: TGCGCCAGCAGTCAATCGTTTAGGGGGAAAACTGAAGCTTTCTTT
cdr3_aa: CASSQSFRGKTEAFF
clone_size: -
j_call: TRBJ1-1
d_call: -
v_call: TRBV23-1

cdr3_nt: TGTGCCAGCAGCTTGGGACAGGGGAACCAAGAGACCCAGTACTTC
cdr3_aa: CASSLGQGNQETQYF
clone_size: -
j_call: TRBJ2-5
d_call: TRBD1
v_call: TRBV7-9

cdr3_nt: TGTGCCAGCAGCTCCCCTTCTAGCTACGAGCAGTACTTC
cdr3_aa: CASSSPSSYEQYF
clone_size: -
j_call: TRBJ2-7
d_call: -
v_call: TRBV7-9

cdr3_nt: TGTGCCAGTAGTATAAGTCAGCGAGATCCCCGCACAGATACGCAGTATTTT
cdr3_aa: CASSISQRDPRTDTQYF
clone_size: -
j_call: TRBJ2-3
d_call: -
v_call: TRBV19

cdr3_nt: TGTGCCAGCAGTTTATCGGGGGGACTATTCTACGAGCAGTACTTC
cdr3_aa: CASSLSGGLFYEQYF
clone_size: once
j_call: TRBJ2-7
d_call: TRBD2
v_call: TRBV27

cdr3_nt: TGTGCCAGCAGCGCAGGTCGGCGGGAGCCGGACTTTGAGCAGTTCTTC
cdr3_aa: CASSAGRREPDFEQFF
clone_size: -
j_call: TRBJ2-1
d_call: TRBD2
v_call: TRBV9

cdr3_nt: TGCGCCAGCAGCCCGGGGACTAGGGCCGGGGAGCTGTTTTTT
cdr3_aa: CASSPGTRAGELFF
clone_size: -
j_call: TRBJ2-2
d_call: TRBD2
v_call: TRBV5-1

cdr3_nt: TGCGCCAGCAGCCCAGGATACCCCTACGAGCAGTACTTC
cdr3_aa: CASSPGYPYEQYF
clone_size: -
j_call: TRBJ2-7
d_call: -
v_call: TRBV5-1